These 2 T cell receptor beta chains came from one sample sequenced in a study of shared clonotypes between healthy human individuals. The repertoire was sequenced with immunoSEQ multiplex PCR; TCRdb's copy has only in-frame clones and lacks some. The table shows over a million clones, with around 95% occurring only once. Sequenced sample: naive CD4+ T cells sorted from blood. As to subset: CD45RA+ positively selected. The receptors were sampled from a man aged 25 to 40 in good health.

This rearrangement joins TRBV5-4 to TRBJ2-5; possibly TRBD1 or TRBD2 for D (6 bases each). The CDR3 runs 17 residues. V was shortened by 3 bases and J by 3 bases, with 21 bases between the two germline ends. Germline values: CDR1 SGHNT, CDR2 YYREEE (reference sequence). CDR3 residues: CASSSGAGGYGEETQYF. CDR3 sequence (DNA): TGTGCCAGCAGCTCGGGGGCGGGCGGCTATGGGGAAGAGACCCAGTACTTC.

The chain couples TRBV27 to TRBJ1-1; TRBD1 might be the D (6 bases). The CDR3 has 15 amino acids. Germline V CDR1 and CDR2: MNHEY, SMNVEV (reference sequence). Between the trimmed V and J ends, which lost 3 bases and 6 bases, there was a span of 17 bases. In nucleotides, the CDR3 is TGTGCCAGCAGTTTCGGGGGGGGGCGTCTCGCTGAAGCTTTCTTT. Its translation is CASSFGGGRLAEAFF.